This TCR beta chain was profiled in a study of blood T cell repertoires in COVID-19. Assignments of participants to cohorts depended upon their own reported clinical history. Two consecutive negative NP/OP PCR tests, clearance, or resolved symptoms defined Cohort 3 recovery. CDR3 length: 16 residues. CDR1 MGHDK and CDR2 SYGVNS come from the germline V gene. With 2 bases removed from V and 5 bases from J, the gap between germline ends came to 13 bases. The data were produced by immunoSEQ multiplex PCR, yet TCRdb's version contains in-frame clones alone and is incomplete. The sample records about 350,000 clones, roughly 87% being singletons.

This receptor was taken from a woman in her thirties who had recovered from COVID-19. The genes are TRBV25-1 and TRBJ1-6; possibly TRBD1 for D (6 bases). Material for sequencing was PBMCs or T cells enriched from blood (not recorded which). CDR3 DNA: TGTGCCAGCAGTGAAGCCGGAAGGGGGAATAATTCACCCCTCCACTTT. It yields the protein CASSEAGRGNNSPLHF.